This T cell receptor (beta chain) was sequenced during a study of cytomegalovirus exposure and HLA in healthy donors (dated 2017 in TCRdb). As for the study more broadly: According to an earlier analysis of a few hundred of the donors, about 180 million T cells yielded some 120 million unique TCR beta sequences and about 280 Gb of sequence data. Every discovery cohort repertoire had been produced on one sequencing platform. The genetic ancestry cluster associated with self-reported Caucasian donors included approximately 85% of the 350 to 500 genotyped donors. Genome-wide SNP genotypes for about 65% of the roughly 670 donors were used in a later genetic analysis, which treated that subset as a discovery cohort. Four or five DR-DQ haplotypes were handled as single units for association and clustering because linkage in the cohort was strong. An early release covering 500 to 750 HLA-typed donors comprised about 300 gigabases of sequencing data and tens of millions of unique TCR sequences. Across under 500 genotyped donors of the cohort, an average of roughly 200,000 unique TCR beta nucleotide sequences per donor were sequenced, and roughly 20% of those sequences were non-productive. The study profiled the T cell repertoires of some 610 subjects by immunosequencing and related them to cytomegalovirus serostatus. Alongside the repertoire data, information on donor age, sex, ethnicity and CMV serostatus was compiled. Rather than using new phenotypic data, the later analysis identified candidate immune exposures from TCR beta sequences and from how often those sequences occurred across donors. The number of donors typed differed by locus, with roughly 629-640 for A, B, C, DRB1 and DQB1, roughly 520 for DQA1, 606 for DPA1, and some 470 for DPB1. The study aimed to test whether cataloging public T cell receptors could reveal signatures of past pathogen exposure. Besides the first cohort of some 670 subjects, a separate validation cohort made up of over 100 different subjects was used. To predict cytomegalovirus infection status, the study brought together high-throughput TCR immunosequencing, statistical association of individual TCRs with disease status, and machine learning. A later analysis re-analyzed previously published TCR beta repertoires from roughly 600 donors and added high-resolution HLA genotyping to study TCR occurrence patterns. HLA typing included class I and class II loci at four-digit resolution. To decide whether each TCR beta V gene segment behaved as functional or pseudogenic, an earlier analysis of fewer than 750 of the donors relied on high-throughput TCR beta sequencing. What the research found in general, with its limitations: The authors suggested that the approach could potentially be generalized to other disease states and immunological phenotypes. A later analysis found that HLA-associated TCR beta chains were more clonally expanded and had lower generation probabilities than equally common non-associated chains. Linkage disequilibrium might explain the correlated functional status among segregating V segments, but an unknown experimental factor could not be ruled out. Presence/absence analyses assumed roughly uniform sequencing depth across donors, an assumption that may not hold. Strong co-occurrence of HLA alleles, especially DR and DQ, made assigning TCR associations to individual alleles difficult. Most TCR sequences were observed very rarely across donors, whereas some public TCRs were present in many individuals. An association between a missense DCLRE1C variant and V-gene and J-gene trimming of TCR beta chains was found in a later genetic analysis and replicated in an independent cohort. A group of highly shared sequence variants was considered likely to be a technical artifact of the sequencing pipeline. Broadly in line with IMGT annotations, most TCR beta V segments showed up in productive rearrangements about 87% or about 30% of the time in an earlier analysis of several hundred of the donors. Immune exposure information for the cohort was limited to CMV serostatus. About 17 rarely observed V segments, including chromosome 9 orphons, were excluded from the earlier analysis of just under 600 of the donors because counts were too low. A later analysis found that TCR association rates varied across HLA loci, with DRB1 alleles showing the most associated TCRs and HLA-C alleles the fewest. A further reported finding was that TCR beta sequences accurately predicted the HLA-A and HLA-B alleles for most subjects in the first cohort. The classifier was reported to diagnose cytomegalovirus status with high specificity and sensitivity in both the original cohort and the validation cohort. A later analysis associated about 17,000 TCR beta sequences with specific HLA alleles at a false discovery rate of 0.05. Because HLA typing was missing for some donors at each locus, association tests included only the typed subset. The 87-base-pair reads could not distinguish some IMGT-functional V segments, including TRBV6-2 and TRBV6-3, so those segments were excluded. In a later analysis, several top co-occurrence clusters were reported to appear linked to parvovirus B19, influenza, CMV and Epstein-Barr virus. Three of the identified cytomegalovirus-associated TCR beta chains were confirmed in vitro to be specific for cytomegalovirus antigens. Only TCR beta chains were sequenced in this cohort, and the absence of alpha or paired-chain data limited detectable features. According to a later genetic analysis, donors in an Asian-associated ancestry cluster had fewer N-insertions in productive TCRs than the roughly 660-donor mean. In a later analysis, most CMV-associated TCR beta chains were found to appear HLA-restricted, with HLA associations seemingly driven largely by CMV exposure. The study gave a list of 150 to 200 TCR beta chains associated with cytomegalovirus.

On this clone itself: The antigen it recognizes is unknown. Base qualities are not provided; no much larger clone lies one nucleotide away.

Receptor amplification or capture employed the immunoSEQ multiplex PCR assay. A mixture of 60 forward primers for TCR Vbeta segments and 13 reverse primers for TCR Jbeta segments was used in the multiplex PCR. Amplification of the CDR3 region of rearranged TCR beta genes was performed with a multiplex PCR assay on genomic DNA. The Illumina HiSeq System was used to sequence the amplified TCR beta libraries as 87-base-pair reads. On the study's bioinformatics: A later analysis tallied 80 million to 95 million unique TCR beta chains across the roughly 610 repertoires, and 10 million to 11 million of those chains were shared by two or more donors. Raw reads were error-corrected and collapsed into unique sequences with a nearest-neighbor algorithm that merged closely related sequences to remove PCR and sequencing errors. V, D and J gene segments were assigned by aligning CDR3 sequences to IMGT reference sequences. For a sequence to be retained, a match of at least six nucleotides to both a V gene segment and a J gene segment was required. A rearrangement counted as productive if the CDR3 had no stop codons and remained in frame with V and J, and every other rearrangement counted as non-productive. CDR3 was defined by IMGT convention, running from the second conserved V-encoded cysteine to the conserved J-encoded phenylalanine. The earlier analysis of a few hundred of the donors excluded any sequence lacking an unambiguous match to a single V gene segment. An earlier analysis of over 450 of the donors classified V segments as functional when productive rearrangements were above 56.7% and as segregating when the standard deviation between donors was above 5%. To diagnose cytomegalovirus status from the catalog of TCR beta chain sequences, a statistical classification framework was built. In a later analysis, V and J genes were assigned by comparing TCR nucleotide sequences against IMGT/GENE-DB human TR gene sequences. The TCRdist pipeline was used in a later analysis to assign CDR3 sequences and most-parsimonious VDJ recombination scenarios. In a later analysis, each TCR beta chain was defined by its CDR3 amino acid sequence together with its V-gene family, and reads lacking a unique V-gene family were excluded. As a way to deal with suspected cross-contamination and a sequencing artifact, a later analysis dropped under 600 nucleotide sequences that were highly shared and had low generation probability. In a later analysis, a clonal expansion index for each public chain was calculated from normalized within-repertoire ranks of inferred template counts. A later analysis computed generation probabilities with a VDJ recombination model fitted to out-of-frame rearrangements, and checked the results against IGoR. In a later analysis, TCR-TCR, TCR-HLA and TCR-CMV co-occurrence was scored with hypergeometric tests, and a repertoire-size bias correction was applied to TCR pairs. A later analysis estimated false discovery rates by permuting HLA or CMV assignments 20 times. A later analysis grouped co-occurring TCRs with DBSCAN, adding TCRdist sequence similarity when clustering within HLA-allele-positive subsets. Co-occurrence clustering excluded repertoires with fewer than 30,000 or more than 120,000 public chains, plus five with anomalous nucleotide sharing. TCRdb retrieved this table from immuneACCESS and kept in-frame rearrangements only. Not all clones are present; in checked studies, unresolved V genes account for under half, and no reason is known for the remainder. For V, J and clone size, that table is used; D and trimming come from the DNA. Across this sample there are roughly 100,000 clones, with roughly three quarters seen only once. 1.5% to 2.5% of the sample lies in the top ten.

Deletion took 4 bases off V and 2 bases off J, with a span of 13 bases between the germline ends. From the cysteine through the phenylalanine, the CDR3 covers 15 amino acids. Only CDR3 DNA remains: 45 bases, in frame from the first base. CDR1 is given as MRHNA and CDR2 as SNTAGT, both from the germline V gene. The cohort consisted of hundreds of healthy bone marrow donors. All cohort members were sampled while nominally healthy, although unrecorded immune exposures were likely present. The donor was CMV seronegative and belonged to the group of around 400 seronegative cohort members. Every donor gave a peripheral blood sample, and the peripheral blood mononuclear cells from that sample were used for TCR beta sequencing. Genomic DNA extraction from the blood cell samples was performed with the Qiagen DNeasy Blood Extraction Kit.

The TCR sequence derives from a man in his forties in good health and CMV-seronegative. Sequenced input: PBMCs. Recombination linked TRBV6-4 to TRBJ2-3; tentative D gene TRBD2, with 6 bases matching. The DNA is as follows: TGTGCCAGCAGTGCGGAGGGCCTTAACACAGATACGCAGTATTTT. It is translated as CASSAEGLNTDTQYF.